One and the same sample provided the 13 T cell receptor beta chains below, sequenced in a study of graft-versus-host responses after intestinal transplantation. Only in-frame clones appear in the TCRdb table, and some are missing; sequencing was by immunoSEQ multiplex PCR. The sample consists of 20,000 to 25,000 clones, around 40% of them appearing once. The starting material was alloreactive CD4+ T cells from a mixed lymphocyte reaction culture, obtained before intestinal transplant. Subset defined: CFSE-low proliferating T cells sorted from roughly 6-day pre-transplant mixed lymphocyte reaction (GvH or HvG direction). The receptors come from a human patient who received an intestinal transplant.

This clone was seen a few times. This chain joins TRBV7-2 and TRBJ2-7; D uncertain. Germline loops: CDR1 SGHTA, CDR2 FQGNSA. Deletions cut 5 bases from V and 1 base from J, with 6 bases between. The CDR3 is 12 amino acids. The CDR3 nucleotides read TGTGCCAGCAGCCGACATTCCTACGAGCAGTACTTC. Its translation: CASSRHSYEQYF.

The chain couples TRBV18 to TRBJ2-3, with TRBD1 matching over 7 bases. With 2 bases clipped from V and 0 bases from J, the junction kept 2 bases outside the gene matches. This CDR3 spans 15 amino acids. CDR1 and CDR2 (germline): KGHSH, LQKENI. The CDR3 coding sequence is TGTGCCAGCTCACCAGTGGGACAGAGCACAGATACGCAGTATTTT. Its protein is CASSPVGQSTDTQYF. Variable domain in full (rest from reference TRBV18 and TRBJ2-3): NAGVMQNPRHLVRRRGQEARLRCSPMKGHSHVYWYRQLPEEGLKFMVYLQKENIIDESGMPKERFSAEFPKEGPSILRIQQVVRGDSAAYFCASSPVGQSTDTQYFGPGTRLTVL.

The chain recombines TRBV28 with TRBJ1-4; D gene uncertain. The length of the CDR3 is 16 residues. V was clipped by 5 bases and J by 5 bases, with 18 bases between them. Germline-derived CDR1 and CDR2 are MDHEN and SYDVKM. The DNA for the CDR3 is TGTGCCAGCAGTCTCTCCCCGGGAATCTTAAATGAAAAACTGTTTTTT. Its protein product is CASSLSPGILNEKLFF.

This clone was observed a few times. The chain joins TRBV18 to TRBJ2-1; TRBD2 matches at 10 bases. This CDR3 is built from 17 residues. With V trimmed by 0 bases and J by 4 bases, 6 bases remained unmatched. Germline V gives CDR1 KGHSH, CDR2 LQKENI. CDR3 DNA: TGTGCCAGCTCACCACCGGTTAATAGCGGGAGGTACAATGAGCAGTTCTTC. Translation gives CASSPPVNSGRYNEQFF.

The rearrangement links TRBV7-2 to TRBJ2-7, with TRBD2 as a possible D gene (6 bases). The V end was cut by 5 bases, the J end by 1 base, with 15 bases between. CDR1 is SGHTA, CDR2 FQGNSA, per germline. The CDR3 is 15 amino acids. CDR3 protein: CASSPQAGESYEQYF. The CDR3, as DNA: TGTGCCAGCAGCCCACAAGCGGGTGAGTCCTACGAGCAGTACTTC.

The DNA of the CDR3 is TGCGCCAGCGACGACAGGGCGGATGAAAAACTGTTTTTT. Its translation: CASDDRADEKLFF. The chain uses TRBV5-1 and TRBJ1-4, with 7 bases aligning to TRBD1. V shed 7 bases, J shed 6 bases, and the junction held 6 bases outside the gene matches. The length of the CDR3 is 13 residues. The germline V gene encodes CDR1 SGHRS and CDR2 YFSETQ.

The chain carries TRBV30 and TRBJ2-7; 8 bases map to TRBD1. The CDR3 covers 12 residues. Germline CDR1 is GTSNPN and CDR2 is SVGIG (reference sequence). V dropped 3 bases and J dropped 6; count of bases not matched to a gene: 4. The CDR3 reads CAWRGQAGEQYF. The CDR3 DNA sequence: TGTGCCTGGAGGGGACAGGCCGGCGAGCAGTACTTC.

This clone occurred a few times. J is TRBJ2-7 and V is TRBV5-4, with 9 bases fitting TRBD1. Trimming took 4 bases from V and 6 from J; bases not matched to a gene: 11. The CDR3 length is 15 residues. In germline, CDR1 is SGHNT, CDR2 YYREEE (reference sequence). CDR3 region: CASSPGTGSWSEQYF. In DNA form, the CDR3 reads TGTGCCAGCAGCCCCGGGACAGGGTCTTGGAGCGAGCAGTACTTC.

The chain uses TRBV7-2 and TRBJ1-1; no definite D call. V was clipped by 3 bases and J by 0 bases, with 8 bases between them. Germline assignment: CDR1 SGHTA and CDR2 FQGNSA. This CDR3 comprises 14 residues. The CDR3 DNA is TGTGCCAGCAGCTTTCGGGTGTTGAACACTGAAGCTTTCTTT. Protein product: CASSFRVLNTEAFF.

This chain joins TRBV19 and TRBJ2-1; D perhaps matches TRBD2 (6 bases). The CDR3 runs to 14 residues. V lost 5 bases and J lost 2, with 10 bases in between. Germline loops: CDR1 LNHDA, CDR2 SQIVND (reference sequence). The CDR3 spells CASSPWGAYNEQFF. CDR3 DNA: TGTGCCAGTAGTCCGTGGGGGGCCTACAATGAGCAGTTCTTC.

The genes are TRBV7-9 and TRBJ2-7; 8 nucleotides agree with TRBD2. CDR1 is SEHNR, CDR2 FQNEAQ, per germline (reference sequence). CDR3 length: 15 amino acids. V shed 0 bases and J 2 bases; nucleotides not matched to a gene: 3. This chain's CDR3 is CASSLAGLVTYEQYF. The DNA for the CDR3 is TGTGCCAGCAGCTTAGCGGGACTAGTTACCTACGAGCAGTACTTC. The full variable domain, in which reference TRBV7-9 and TRBJ2-7 provide the parts outside the CDR3, is DTGVSQNPRHKITKRGQNVTFRCDPISEHNRLYWYRQTLGQGPEFLTYFQNEAQLEKSRLLSDRFSAERPKGSFSTLEIQRTEQGDSAMYLCASSLAGLVTYEQYFGPGTRLTVT.

The chain uses TRBV4-1 and TRBJ2-1, with 8 bases matching TRBD1. Looked up from germline, CDR1 is MGHRA and CDR2 is YSYEKL. CDR3 size: 16 residues. Unmatched junction bases numbered 9, after V lost 0 bases and J lost 8 bases. The CDR3 loop reads CASSQDLNRGVYEQFF. The DNA for the CDR3 is TGCGCCAGCAGCCAAGACCTAAACAGGGGGGTCTATGAGCAGTTCTTC.

This clone appeared a single time. J is TRBJ2-5 and V is TRBV7-3; TRBD1 aligns across 7 bases. The germline gives CDR1 SGHTA, CDR2 FQGTGA. The V segment lost 5 bases and the J segment 3 bases; nucleotides outside the gene matches: 3. This CDR3 has 13 amino acids. CDR3 sequence (DNA): TGTGCCAGCAGCCAGGGGGTCGAAGAGACCCAGTACTTC. Protein product: CASSQGVEETQYF.